This TCR beta chain was captured by sequencing in a study of blood T cell repertoires in COVID-19. The data were produced by immunoSEQ multiplex PCR, yet TCRdb's version contains in-frame clones alone and is incomplete. Of roughly 230,000 clones in the sample, around 83% were seen once. The CDR3 totals 18 residues. With V trimmed by 1 base and J by 3 bases, 6 bases remained unmatched. Germline CDR1 SGHTA, CDR2 FQGNSA. The sequencing sample was made of PBMCs or T cells enriched from blood (not recorded which). This TCR was recovered from a woman in her forties or fifties who had been exposed to COVID-19. This sequence joins TRBV7-2 and TRBJ2-6, with 10 bases that match TRBD2. DNA for the CDR3: TGTGCCAGCAGCTTAGTCGCGCTAGCGGGGGTTGGGGCCAACGTCCTGACTTTC. It translates to CASSLVALAGVGANVLTF.